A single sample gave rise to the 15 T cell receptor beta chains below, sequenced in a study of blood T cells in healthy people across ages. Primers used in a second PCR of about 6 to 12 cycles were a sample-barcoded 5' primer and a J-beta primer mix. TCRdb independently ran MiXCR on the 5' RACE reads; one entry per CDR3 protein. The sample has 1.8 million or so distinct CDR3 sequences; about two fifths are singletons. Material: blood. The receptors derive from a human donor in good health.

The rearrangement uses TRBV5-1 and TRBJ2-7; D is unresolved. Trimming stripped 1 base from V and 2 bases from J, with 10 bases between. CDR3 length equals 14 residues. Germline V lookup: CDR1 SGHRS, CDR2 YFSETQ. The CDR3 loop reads CASSLYSPTYEQYF. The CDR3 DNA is TGCGCCAGCAGCTTGTATAGCCCTACCTACGAGCAGTACTTC.

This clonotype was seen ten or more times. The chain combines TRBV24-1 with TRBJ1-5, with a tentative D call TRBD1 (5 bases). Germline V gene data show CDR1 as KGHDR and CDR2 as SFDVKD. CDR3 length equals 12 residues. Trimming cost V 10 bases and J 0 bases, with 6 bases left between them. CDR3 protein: CATQGSNQPQHF. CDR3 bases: TGTGCCACTCAGGGTAGCAATCAGCCCCAGCATTTT.

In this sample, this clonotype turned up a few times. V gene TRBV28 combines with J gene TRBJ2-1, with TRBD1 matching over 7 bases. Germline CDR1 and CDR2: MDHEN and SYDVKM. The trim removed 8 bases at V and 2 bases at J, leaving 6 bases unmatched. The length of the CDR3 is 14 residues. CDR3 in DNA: TGTGCCAGCCAACTGACAGGGACCTACAATGAGCAGTTCTTC. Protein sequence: CASQLTGTYNEQFF.

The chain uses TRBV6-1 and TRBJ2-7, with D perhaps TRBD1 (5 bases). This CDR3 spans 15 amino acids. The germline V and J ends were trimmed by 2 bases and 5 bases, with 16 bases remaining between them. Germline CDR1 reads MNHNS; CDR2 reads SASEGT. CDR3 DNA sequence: TGTGCCAGCAGTGAATGGGGCAGATCTTCTAACGAGCAGTACTTC. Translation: CASSEWGRSSNEQYF.

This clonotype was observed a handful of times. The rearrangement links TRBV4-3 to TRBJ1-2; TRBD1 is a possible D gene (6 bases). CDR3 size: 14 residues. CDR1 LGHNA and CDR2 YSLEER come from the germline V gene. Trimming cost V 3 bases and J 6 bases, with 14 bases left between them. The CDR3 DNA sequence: TGCGCCAGCAGCCACGGACAGCCAATTAATGGCTACACCTTC. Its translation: CASSHGQPINGYTF.

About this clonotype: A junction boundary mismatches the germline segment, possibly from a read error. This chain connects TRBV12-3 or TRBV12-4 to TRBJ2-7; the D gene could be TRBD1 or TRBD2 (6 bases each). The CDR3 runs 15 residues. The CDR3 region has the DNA TGCGCCAGCAGCTTGGCCGGGGGCTCAGTCTACGAGCAGTACTTC. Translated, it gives CASSLAGGSVYEQYF.

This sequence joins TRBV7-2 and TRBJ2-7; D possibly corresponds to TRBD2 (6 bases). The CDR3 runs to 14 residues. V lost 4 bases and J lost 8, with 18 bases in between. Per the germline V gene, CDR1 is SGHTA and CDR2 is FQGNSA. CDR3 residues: CASSSVPEGGKQYF. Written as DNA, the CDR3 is TGTGCCAGCAGCTCCGTGCCGGAGGGCGGGAAGCAGTACTTC.

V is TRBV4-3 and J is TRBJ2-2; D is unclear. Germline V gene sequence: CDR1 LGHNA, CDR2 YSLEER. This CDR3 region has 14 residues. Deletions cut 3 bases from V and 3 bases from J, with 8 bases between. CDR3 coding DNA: TGCGCCAGCAGCCACAGTTCGTACACCGGGGAGCTGTTTTTT. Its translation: CASSHSSYTGELFF.

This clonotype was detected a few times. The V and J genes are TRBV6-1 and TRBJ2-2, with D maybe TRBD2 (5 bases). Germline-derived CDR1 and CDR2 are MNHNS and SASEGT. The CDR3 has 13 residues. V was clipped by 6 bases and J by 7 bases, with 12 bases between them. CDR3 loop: CASRRPGSGELFF. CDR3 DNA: TGTGCCAGCAGGCGACCGGGGAGCGGGGAGCTGTTTTTT.

The CDR3 loop reads CSTHGPSNTGELFF. The DNA of the CDR3 is TGCAGTACCCACGGACCTTCGAACACCGGGGAGCTGTTTTTT. The chain combines TRBV20-1 with TRBJ2-2; D not certain. This CDR3 has 14 amino acids. Per germline, CDR1 DFQATT and CDR2 SNEGSKA (reference sequence). The V and J ends lost 8 bases and 0 bases respectively, with 13 bases between them.

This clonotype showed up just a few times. The CDR3 DNA reads as TGCGCCAGCAGCCAAGTACGTGGAATGGGTGGCTACACCTTC. It codes for CASSQVRGMGGYTF. V is TRBV4-3 and J is TRBJ1-2; D remains ambiguous. V gave up 1 base and J gave up 7 bases, with 13 bases separating them. Germline loops: CDR1 LGHNA, CDR2 YSLEER. The CDR3 is 14 amino acids.

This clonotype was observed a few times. This CDR3 reads CASSFAGGNTEAFF. The CDR3 DNA reads as TGCGCCAGCAGCTTCGCGGGGGGGAACACTGAAGCTTTCTTT. The genes are TRBV5-1 and TRBJ1-1; D is perhaps TRBD1 (5 bases). The CDR3 covers 14 residues. Germline loops: CDR1 SGHRS, CDR2 YFSETQ. The V and J ends lost 2 bases and 1 base respectively, with 9 bases between them.

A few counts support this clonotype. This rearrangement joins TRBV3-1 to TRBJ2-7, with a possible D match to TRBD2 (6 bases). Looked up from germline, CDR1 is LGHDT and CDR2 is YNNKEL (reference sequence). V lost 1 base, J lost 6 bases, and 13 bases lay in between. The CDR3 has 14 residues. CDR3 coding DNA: TGTGCCAGCAGCCAAGGATTACAGGAGGGCGAGCAGTACTTC. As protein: CASSQGLQEGEQYF.

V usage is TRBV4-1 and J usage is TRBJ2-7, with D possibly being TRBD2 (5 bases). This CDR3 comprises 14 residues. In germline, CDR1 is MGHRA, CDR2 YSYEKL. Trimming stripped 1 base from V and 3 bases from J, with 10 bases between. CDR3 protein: CASSQAREHYEQYF. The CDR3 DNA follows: TGCGCCAGCAGCCAAGCGAGGGAGCACTACGAGCAGTACTTC.

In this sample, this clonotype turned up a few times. This chain's CDR3 is CASRRTERPGYGYTF. The CDR3 bases are TGTGCCAGCAGAAGAACTGAGAGGCCAGGCTATGGCTACACCTTC. The rearrangement links TRBV12-3 or TRBV12-4 to TRBJ1-2; D remains unclear. The CDR3 is 15 amino acids. Between the trimmed V and J ends, which lost 6 bases and 4 bases, there was a span of 18 bases.